The 27 T cell receptor beta chains in this list originate from one sample, sequenced in a study of blood T cell repertoires in COVID-19. Some clones are missing from TCRdb's copy, which holds only in-frame ones; the method was immunoSEQ multiplex PCR. The table has about 260,000 clones, approximately 88% seen once; the top ten hold about 0.7%. The sequencing input was peripheral blood. The source of these receptors is a human donor in a cohort sampled during active COVID-19.

The gene calls are TRBV4-3 and TRBJ1-4; D is possibly TRBD1 (5 bases). Germline CDR1 and CDR2: LGHNA and YSLEER. CDR3 size: 15 residues. Trimming left V 0 bases short and J 6 bases short, with 11 bases between. CDR3 nucleotide sequence: TGCGCCAGCAGCCAAGATAAAACCAGGGATGAAAAACTGTTTTTT. Protein: CASSQDKTRDEKLFF.

For this clone: This sample includes further DNA sequences coding for the same CDR3. The chain joins TRBV19 to TRBJ2-5; a possible D gene is TRBD1 (6 bases). The CDR3 spans 12 residues. Looked up from germline, CDR1 is LNHDA and CDR2 is SQIVND (reference sequence). Deletions cut 3 bases from V and 4 bases from J, with 6 bases between. The CDR3 protein is CASSIRGETQYF. The DNA for the CDR3 is TGTGCCAGTAGTATCAGGGGAGAGACCCAGTACTTC.

This clone was observed a single time. V is TRBV18 and J is TRBJ2-1; no clear D gene. The V end was cut by 0 bases, the J end by 7 bases, with 7 bases between. The germline V gene has CDR1 KGHSH and CDR2 LQKENI. The CDR3 is 13 residues long. CDR3 region: CASSPPAGNEQFF. The DNA for the CDR3 is TGTGCCAGCTCACCACCGGCCGGGAATGAGCAGTTCTTC.

The chain joins TRBV5-4 to TRBJ2-3; TRBD1 aligns across 11 bases. Germline assignment: CDR1 SGHNT and CDR2 YYREEE (reference sequence). The junction had 9 bases not matched to a gene; V was cut back by 3 bases and J by 3 bases. The CDR3 spans 17 residues. The CDR3 DNA sequence: TGTGCCAGCAGCTCCCTGGGGACAGGGGGAGGGACAGATACGCAGTATTTT. This sequence encodes CASSSLGTGGGTDTQYF.

The rearrangement joins TRBV27 to TRBJ1-2, with D possibly matching TRBD1 (5 bases). Per germline, CDR1 MNHEY and CDR2 SMNVEV (reference sequence). The V gene lost 0 bases and the J gene lost 3 bases, with 11 bases spanning the gap. This CDR3 spans 15 amino acids. CDR3 region: CASSLSKTGHYGYTF. The CDR3 DNA is TGTGCCAGCAGTTTATCAAAAACAGGTCACTATGGCTACACCTTC.

The rearrangement uses TRBV28 and TRBJ2-7; TRBD2 aligns across 10 bases. This CDR3 contains 14 residues. Looked up from germline, CDR1 is MDHEN and CDR2 is SYDVKM. The junction had 7 bases not matched to a gene; V was cut back by 8 bases and J by 3 bases. The CDR3: CASWGLAGVYEQYF. In DNA, the CDR3 is TGTGCCAGCTGGGGGCTAGCGGGAGTCTACGAGCAGTACTTC.

J is TRBJ2-7 and V is TRBV2; 8 nucleotides align to TRBD1. The junction had 6 bases not matched to a gene; V was cut back by 2 bases and J by 0 bases. This CDR3 comprises 16 residues. Germline loops: CDR1 SNHLY, CDR2 FYNNEI. The chain's CDR3 is CASSERPGQGSYEQYF. The CDR3 nucleotides are TGTGCCAGCAGTGAACGGCCCGGACAGGGCTCCTACGAGCAGTACTTC.

The chain has TRBV15 and TRBJ2-5; TRBD2 agrees at 7 bases. J lost 1 base, V lost 0 bases, and 11 bases had no gene match. There are 18 residues in the CDR3. Germline V gene data show CDR1 as LNHNV and CDR2 as YYDKDF (reference sequence). The chain's CDR3 is CATSRDQVAGRSQETQYF. The CDR3 DNA sequence: TGTGCCACCAGCAGAGATCAAGTAGCGGGCAGAAGCCAAGAGACCCAGTACTTC.

The V call is TRBV15, the J call TRBJ2-3, with 13 bases that match TRBD2. The trim removed 1 base at V and 6 bases at J, leaving 4 bases unmatched. The germline CDR1 and CDR2 sequences are LNHNV and YYDKDF (reference sequence). CDR3 length: 16 residues. CDR3 nucleotides: TGTGCCACCAGCAGAGGGACTAGCGGGGGAATCGATACGCAGTATTTT. It yields the protein CATSRGTSGGIDTQYF. The variable domain in full, completed from reference TRBV15 and TRBJ2-3, reads DAMVIQNPRYQVTQFGKPVTLSCSQTLNHNVMYWYQQKSSQAPKLLFHYYDKDFNNEADTPDNFQSRRPNTSFCFLDIRSPGLGDTAMYLCATSRGTSGGIDTQYFGPGTRLTVL.

The chain carries TRBV19 and TRBJ2-5, with D possibly being TRBD1 (6 bases). V was cut by 5 bases and J by 0 bases, with 16 bases left in between. Germline V CDR1 and CDR2: LNHDA, SQIVND (reference sequence). This CDR3 region has 16 residues. The CDR3 region is CASSPLQGNNQETQYF. In nucleotides, the CDR3 is TGTGCCAGTAGTCCCCTACAGGGAAACAACCAAGAGACCCAGTACTTC.

The chain carries TRBV7-2 and TRBJ1-5; D ambiguous. The CDR3 totals 16 residues. Per the germline V gene, CDR1 is SGHTA and CDR2 is FQGNSA. Trimming stripped 5 bases from V and 1 base from J, with 15 bases between. The CDR3 protein is CASSAHAGSSNQPQHF. CDR3 coding DNA: TGTGCCAGCAGCGCCCACGCGGGGTCCAGCAATCAGCCCCAGCATTTT.

The CDR3 nucleotides read TGTGCCAGCAGCAAAGAAGGGGGCGCGGACACTGAAGCTTTCTTT. This encodes CASSKEGGADTEAFF. This chain connects TRBV21-1 to TRBJ1-1; the DNA was not compared with TRBD1, the D call given in the table. TRBV21-1 is a pseudogene. The CDR3 is 15 residues long.

In regard to this clone: The sample contains more than one DNA sequence encoding this CDR3. This chain links TRBV6-5 with TRBJ1-5; a weak D match, TRBD1 (6 bases). V was pared by 4 bases and J by 4 bases, with 8 bases between. CDR1 is MNHEY and CDR2 is SVGAGI in the germline V gene. The CDR3 spans 13 residues. CDR3 in amino acids: CASSLGANQPQHF. The CDR3 bases are TGTGCCAGCAGTTTGGGGGCGAATCAGCCCCAGCATTTT.

The V and J genes are TRBV6-1 and TRBJ2-3, with 7 bases identical to TRBD2. Germline-derived CDR1 and CDR2 are MNHNS and SASEGT. This CDR3 spans 13 amino acids. Unmatched junction bases numbered 4, after V lost 2 bases and J lost 8 bases. The CDR3 DNA sequence: TGTGCCAGCAGTGAAAAAGCGGGAACTACGCAGTATTTT. The encoded protein is CASSEKAGTTQYF.

This chain uses TRBV7-8 with TRBJ2-2; D not resolved. CDR1 is SGHVS, CDR2 FQNEAQ, per germline. This CDR3 is built from 15 residues. V was pared by 3 bases and J by 4 bases, with 12 bases between. The CDR3 DNA follows: TGTGCCAGCAGCTTCAGAGGTTCGGGCACCGGGGAGCTGTTTTTT. As protein: CASSFRGSGTGELFF. Complete variable domain (other parts from reference TRBV7-8 and TRBJ2-2): GAGVSQSPRYKVAKRGQDVALRCDPISGHVSLFWYQQALGQGPEFLTYFQNEAQLDKSGLPSDRFFAERPEGSVSTLKIQRTQQEDSAVYLCASSFRGSGTGELFFGEGSRLTVL.

CDR3 sequence: CASSQDLFGGAANYGYTF. The CDR3 nucleotides are TGTGCCAGCAGCCAAGATCTGTTTGGAGGGGCTGCTAACTATGGCTACACCTTC. The genes are TRBV3-1 (or the pseudogene TRBV3-2) and TRBJ1-2, with D tentatively TRBD1 (5 bases). The ends were cut back, 0 bases at V and 0 bases at J, with 17 bases in the middle. Germline CDR1 LGHDT, CDR2 YNNKEL (reference sequence). The CDR3 runs to 18 residues.

In DNA form, the CDR3 reads TGTGCCAGCAGTTACTCCTCAGGGGAGTACGGCTACACCTTC. Translating gives CASSYSSGEYGYTF. The chain couples TRBV6-5 to TRBJ1-2, with D possibly matching TRBD1 (6 bases). This CDR3 is built from 14 residues. The germline CDR1 and CDR2 sequences are MNHEY and SVGAGI. V gave up 0 bases and J gave up 8 bases, with 13 bases separating them.

The chain is built from TRBV4-3 and TRBJ2-2, with a tentative D call TRBD1 (5 bases). Germline lookup yields CDR1 LGHNA and CDR2 YSLEER. The CDR3 length is 16 residues. Trimming stripped 0 bases from V and 1 base from J, with 9 bases between. This CDR3 is CASSQDPGLNTGELFF. The CDR3 DNA is TGCGCCAGCAGCCAAGATCCAGGGTTGAACACCGGGGAGCTGTTTTTT.

J is TRBJ1-1 and V is TRBV19; TRBD1 matches at 11 bases. The CDR3 sequence is 14 residues long. After removal of 5 bases from V and 5 bases from J, the junction contained 4 bases not matched to a gene. Per the germline V gene, CDR1 is LNHDA and CDR2 is SQIVND (reference sequence). The DNA for the CDR3 is TGTGCCAGTAGTGTGGGACAGGGGGGAACTGAAGCTTTCTTT. Translating gives CASSVGQGGTEAFF.

J is TRBJ2-7 and V is TRBV9; perhaps TRBD2 as D (6 bases). Germline V CDR1 and CDR2: SGDLS, YYNGEE. CDR3 length equals 17 residues. The ends were cut back, 0 bases at V and 7 bases at J, with 23 bases in the middle. The DNA of the CDR3 is TGTGCCAGCAGCGTAGAGGATTTTCACTCGGGGGTTGTAGAGCAGTACTTC. Translated: CASSVEDFHSGVVEQYF.

The chain uses TRBV30 and TRBJ2-7; D not resolved. The CDR3 totals 11 residues. Between the trimmed V and J ends, which lost 2 bases and 3 bases, there was a span of 5 bases. CDR1 and CDR2 from the germline V gene are GTSNPN and SVGIG (reference sequence). The CDR3 loop is CAWSPNYEQYF. The CDR3 DNA sequence: TGTGCCTGGAGTCCCAACTACGAGCAGTACTTC.

The chain employs TRBV13 and TRBJ1-1; 8 bases align to TRBD1. Germline values: CDR1 PRHDT, CDR2 FYEKMQ (reference sequence). V dropped 2 bases and J dropped 6; count of bases not matched to a gene: 8. The CDR3 consists of 15 residues. CDR3 in amino acids: CASSLSFAGGPEAFF. CDR3 nucleotides: TGTGCCAGCAGCTTATCATTCGCAGGGGGCCCTGAAGCTTTCTTT.

This clone was recorded only once. This sequence joins TRBV27 and TRBJ1-1; 10 bases align to TRBD1. This CDR3 region has 15 residues. Germline CDR1 and CDR2: MNHEY and SMNVEV (reference sequence). V shed 5 bases, J shed 4 bases, and the junction held 7 bases outside the gene matches. CDR3 region: CASSAGQGVRTEAFF. CDR3 nucleotides: TGTGCCAGCAGTGCCGGACAGGGGGTGCGCACTGAAGCTTTCTTT.

This chain uses TRBV5-6 with TRBJ2-7; D possibly corresponds to TRBD1 (6 bases). Trimming pared 1 base from V and 1 base from J, leaving 18 bases between. Germline loops: CDR1 SGHDT, CDR2 YYEEEE. The CDR3 consists of 17 residues. Here the CDR3 DNA reads TGTGCCAGCAGCTTGAGAACCAGGCAGGGGATTTCCTACGAGCAGTACTTC. As protein: CASSLRTRQGISYEQYF.

The chain links TRBV4-3 to TRBJ2-3, with D perhaps TRBD2 (5 bases). Germline V gene data show CDR1 as LGHNA and CDR2 as YSLEER. The V end was cut by 4 bases, the J end by 7 bases, with 15 bases between. The CDR3 totals 14 residues. The CDR3 bases are TGCGCCAGCAGCCCCGAAGCGGACGGTCATACGCAGTATTTT. This sequence encodes CASSPEADGHTQYF.

This clone has only a few counts. The V gene is TRBV19, the J gene TRBJ2-1; 7 bases line up with TRBD1. J was trimmed by 9 bases and V by 7 bases; bases with no gene match: 9. CDR1 LNHDA and CDR2 SQIVND come from the germline V gene (reference sequence). The CDR3 is 13 amino acids. The DNA for the CDR3 is TGTGCCAGTACCCTACAGGGGTCCCGTGAGCAGTTCTTC. Protein product: CASTLQGSREQFF. Complete variable domain (other parts from reference TRBV19 and TRBJ2-1): DGGITQSPKYLFRKEGQNVTLSCEQNLNHDAMYWYRQDPGQGLRLIYYSQIVNDFQKGDIAEGYSVSREKKESFPLTVTSAQKNPTAFYLCASTLQGSREQFFGPGTRLTVL.

This chain connects TRBV19 to TRBJ2-7, with TRBD1 as a possible D gene (6 bases). From germline, CDR1 is LNHDA and CDR2 SQIVND (reference sequence). Trimming removed 5 bases at V and 3 bases at J, with 14 bases between. CDR3 size: 14 residues. The CDR3 region is CASSVYRDNYEQYF. CDR3 bases: TGTGCCAGTAGTGTATACCGGGACAACTACGAGCAGTACTTC.